This record covers a single T cell receptor beta chain. Its antigen is not yet known. The sample holds no much larger clone one base away, and base qualities are not on file. The library was obtained by the immunoSEQ multiplex PCR assay. The study's own analysis went as follows. A statistical classification framework was developed to diagnose cytomegalovirus status using the catalog of TCR beta chain sequences. This is the immuneACCESS table as TCRdb keeps it, with only in-frame sequences that have V and J called. A part of the clones is gone; compared with another copy, unresolved V genes explain less than half, and the rest is unexplained. D and trimming were read from the DNA, whereas the V and J calls and clone size are those reported in that table. The table for this sample lists fewer than 200,000 clones; more than 75% of them were counted only once. The ten top clones hold roughly 1.5% of the sample.

CDR1 SGHDN and CDR2 FVKESK are derived from the germline V gene. V drops 2 bases and J drops 2 bases, leaving 4 bases in between. The CDR3 spans 12 residues, from the cysteine through the phenylalanine. The read is trimmed to its CDR3 DNA, 36 bases read in frame from base 1. The data derive from a study of cytomegalovirus exposure and HLA in healthy donors (dated 2017 in TCRdb). With respect to the entire study: A later analysis indicated that the 110 or so validation repertoires were generated on the platform also employed for the 650 to 850 repertoires of the first cohort. The study was designed to test whether signatures of past pathogen exposure could be identified by cataloging public T cell receptors. To predict cytomegalovirus infection status, the study brought together high-throughput TCR immunosequencing, statistical association of individual TCRs with disease status, and machine learning. Besides the first cohort of under 700 subjects, a separate validation cohort made up of roughly 120 different subjects was used.

Donors formed part of the validation cohort, which comprised fewer than 150 subjects and was distinct from the first cohort of 670 or so subjects. Here is what the overall study found, with its caveats: A later analysis lacked HLA typing for the validation cohort, so it scored co-occurrence in that cohort across all 110 or so repertoires. While some public TCRs were present in many individuals, most TCR sequences turned up only very rarely across donors. A later analysis found that TCRs clustered in the first cohort also tended to co-occur in the roughly 120 validation repertoires, with 94% of cluster scores above 0. The classifier was reported to diagnose cytomegalovirus status with high specificity and sensitivity in both the original and validation cohorts. In vitro tests confirmed that a few of the cytomegalovirus-associated TCR beta chains recognize cytomegalovirus antigens. According to the authors, the approach could potentially be generalized to other disease states and immunological phenotypes. In the study, approximately 150 TCR beta chains were listed as associated with cytomegalovirus.

Recombination joined TRBV14 with TRBJ2-7; no D segment can be confidently identified. Sequencing input: PBMCs. The origin of this receptor is a woman aged 25 to 39 in good health and CMV-seronegative. The DNA is as follows: TGTGCCAGCAGCCAACTACCCTACGAGCAGTACTTC. Its translation is CASSQLPYEQYF.